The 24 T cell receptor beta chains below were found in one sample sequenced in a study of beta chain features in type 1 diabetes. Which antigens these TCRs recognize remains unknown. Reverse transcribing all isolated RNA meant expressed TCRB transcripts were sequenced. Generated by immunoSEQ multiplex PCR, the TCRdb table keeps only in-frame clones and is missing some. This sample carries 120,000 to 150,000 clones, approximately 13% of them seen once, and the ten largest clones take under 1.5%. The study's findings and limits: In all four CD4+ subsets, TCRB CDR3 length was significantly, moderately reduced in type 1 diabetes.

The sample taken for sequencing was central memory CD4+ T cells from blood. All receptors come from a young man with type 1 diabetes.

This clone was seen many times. CDR3 sequence: CASSNTKGAQETQYF. The CDR3 bases are TGTGCCAGCAGCAATACAAAGGGGGCCCAAGAGACCCAGTACTTC. The gene calls are TRBV14 and TRBJ2-5; TRBD1 agrees at 7 bases. V shed 5 bases, J shed 1 base, and the junction held 7 bases outside the gene matches. Looked up from germline, CDR1 is SGHDN and CDR2 is FVKESK. This CDR3 comprises 15 residues.

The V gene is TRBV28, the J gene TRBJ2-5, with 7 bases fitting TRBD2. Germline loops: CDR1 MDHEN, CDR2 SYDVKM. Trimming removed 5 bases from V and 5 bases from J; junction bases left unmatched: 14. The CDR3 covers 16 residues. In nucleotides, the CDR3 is TGTGCCAGCAGTCTAATCGGACTAGACCCTGTGGAGACCCAGTACTTC. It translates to CASSLIGLDPVETQYF.

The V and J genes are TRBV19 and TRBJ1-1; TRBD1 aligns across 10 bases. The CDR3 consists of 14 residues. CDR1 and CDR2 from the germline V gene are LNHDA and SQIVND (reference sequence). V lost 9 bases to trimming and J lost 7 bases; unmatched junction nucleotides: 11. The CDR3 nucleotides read TGTGCCAGCTTGGCCCCGGGACAGGGGTTTGAAGCTTTCTTT. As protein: CASLAPGQGFEAFF.

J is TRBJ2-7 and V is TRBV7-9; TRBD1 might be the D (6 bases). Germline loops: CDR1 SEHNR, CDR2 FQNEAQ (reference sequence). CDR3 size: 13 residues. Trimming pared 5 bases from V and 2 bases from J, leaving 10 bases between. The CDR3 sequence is CASSPRQAYEQYF. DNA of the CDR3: TGTGCCAGCAGCCCTCGACAGGCCTACGAGCAGTACTTC.

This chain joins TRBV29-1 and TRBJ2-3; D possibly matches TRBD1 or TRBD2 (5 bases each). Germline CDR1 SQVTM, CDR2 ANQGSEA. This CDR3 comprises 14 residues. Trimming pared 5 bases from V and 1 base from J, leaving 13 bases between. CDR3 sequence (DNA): TGCAGCGTTTTATACCGGGACGGCACAGATACGCAGTATTTT. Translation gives CSVLYRDGTDTQYF.

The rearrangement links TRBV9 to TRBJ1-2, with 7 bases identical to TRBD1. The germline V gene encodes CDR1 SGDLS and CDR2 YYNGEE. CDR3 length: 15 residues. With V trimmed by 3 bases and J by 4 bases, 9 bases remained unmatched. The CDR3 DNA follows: TGTGCCAGCAGCGCACAGACAGGGTCTGTCTATGGCTACACCTTC. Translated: CASSAQTGSVYGYTF.

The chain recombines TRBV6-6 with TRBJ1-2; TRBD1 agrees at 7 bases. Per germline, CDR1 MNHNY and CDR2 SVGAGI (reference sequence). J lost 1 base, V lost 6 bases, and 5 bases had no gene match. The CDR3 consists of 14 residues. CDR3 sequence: CASRTGQNNYGYTF. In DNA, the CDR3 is TGTGCCAGCAGAACGGGACAGAATAACTATGGCTACACCTTC.

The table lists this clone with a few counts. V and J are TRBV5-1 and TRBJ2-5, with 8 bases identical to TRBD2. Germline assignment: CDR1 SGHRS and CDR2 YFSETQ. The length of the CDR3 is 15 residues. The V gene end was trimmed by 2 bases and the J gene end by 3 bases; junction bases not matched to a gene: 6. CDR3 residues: CASSLASGGEETQYF. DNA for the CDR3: TGCGCCAGCAGCTTAGCAAGCGGGGGCGAAGAGACCCAGTACTTC.

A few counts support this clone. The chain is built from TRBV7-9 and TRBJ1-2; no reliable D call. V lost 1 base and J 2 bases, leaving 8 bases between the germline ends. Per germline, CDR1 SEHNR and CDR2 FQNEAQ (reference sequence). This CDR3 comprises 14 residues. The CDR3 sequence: CASSLEGPNYGYTF. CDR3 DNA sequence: TGTGCCAGCAGCTTAGAGGGCCCAAACTATGGCTACACCTTC. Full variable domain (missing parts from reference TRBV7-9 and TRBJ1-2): DTGVSQNPRHKITKRGQNVTFRCDPISEHNRLYWYRQTLGQGPEFLTYFQNEAQLEKSRLLSDRFSAERPKGSFSTLEIQRTEQGDSAMYLCASSLEGPNYGYTFGSGTRLTVV.

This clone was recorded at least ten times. In DNA form, the CDR3 reads TGTGCCAGCACCCCGTCGGGGAAGTACGAGCAGTACTTC. Protein sequence: CASTPSGKYEQYF. The V call is TRBV28, the J call TRBJ2-7, with TRBD2 as a possible D gene (5 bases). The CDR3 is 13 amino acids. Germline V gives CDR1 MDHEN, CDR2 SYDVKM. Trimming left V 7 bases short and J 4 bases short, with 14 bases between. Full variable domain (missing parts from reference TRBV28 and TRBJ2-7): DVKVTQSSRYLVKRTGEKVFLECVQDMDHENMFWYRQDPGLGLRLIYFSYDVKMKEKGDIPEGYSVSREKKERFSLILESASTNQTSMYLCASTPSGKYEQYFGPGTRLTVT.

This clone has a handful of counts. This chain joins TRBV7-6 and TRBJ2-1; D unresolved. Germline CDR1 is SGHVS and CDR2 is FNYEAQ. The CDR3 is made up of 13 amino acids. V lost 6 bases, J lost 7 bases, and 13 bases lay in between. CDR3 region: CASSQALANEQFF. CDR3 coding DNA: TGTGCCAGCAGTCAGGCTCTGGCGAATGAGCAGTTCTTC.

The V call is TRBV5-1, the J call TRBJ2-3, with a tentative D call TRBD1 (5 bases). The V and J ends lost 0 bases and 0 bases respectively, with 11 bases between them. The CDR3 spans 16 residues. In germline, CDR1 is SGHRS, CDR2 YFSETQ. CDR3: CASSLEGEPSTDTQYF. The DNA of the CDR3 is TGCGCCAGCAGCTTGGAAGGGGAACCTAGCACAGATACGCAGTATTTT. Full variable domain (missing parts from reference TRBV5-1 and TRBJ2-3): KAGVTQTPRYLIKTRGQQVTLSCSPISGHRSVSWYQQTPGQGLQFLFEYFSETQRNKGNFPGRFSGRQFSNSRSEMNVSTLELGDSALYLCASSLEGEPSTDTQYFGPGTRLTVL.

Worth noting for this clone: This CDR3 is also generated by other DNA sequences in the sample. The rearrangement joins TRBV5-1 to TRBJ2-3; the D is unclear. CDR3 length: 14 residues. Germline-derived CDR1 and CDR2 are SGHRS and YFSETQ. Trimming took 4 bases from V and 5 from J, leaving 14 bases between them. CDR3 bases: TGCGCCAGCAGCCCCAGACGCGCAGGAGATACGCAGTATTTT. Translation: CASSPRRAGDTQYF.

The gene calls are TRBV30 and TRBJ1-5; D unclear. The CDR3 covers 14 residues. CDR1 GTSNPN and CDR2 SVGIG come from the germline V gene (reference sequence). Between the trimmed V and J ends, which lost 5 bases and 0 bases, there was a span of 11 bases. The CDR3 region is CAWAPGYSNQPQHF. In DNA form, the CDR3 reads TGTGCCTGGGCCCCCGGTTATAGCAATCAGCCCCAGCATTTT.

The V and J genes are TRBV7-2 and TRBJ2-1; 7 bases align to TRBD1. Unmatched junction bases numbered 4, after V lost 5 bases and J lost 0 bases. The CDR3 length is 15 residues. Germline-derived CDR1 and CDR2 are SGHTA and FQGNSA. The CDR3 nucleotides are TGTGCCAGCAGCCCCGGACAGGTCTCCTACAATGAGCAGTTCTTC. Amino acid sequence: CASSPGQVSYNEQFF.

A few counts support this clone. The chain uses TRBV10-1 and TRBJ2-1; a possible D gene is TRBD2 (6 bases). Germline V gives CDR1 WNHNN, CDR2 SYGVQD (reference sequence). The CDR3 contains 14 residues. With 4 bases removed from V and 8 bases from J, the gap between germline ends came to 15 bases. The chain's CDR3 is CASSVGGMNHEQFF. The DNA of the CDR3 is TGCGCCAGCAGTGTTGGGGGGATGAACCATGAGCAGTTCTTC.

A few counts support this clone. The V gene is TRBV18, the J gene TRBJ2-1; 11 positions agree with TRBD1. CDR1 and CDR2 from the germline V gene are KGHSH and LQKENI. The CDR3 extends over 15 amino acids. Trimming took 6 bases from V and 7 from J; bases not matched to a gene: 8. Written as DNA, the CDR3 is TGTGCCAGCTCCCCCGGGACAGGGGGAAAAAATGAGCAGTTCTTC. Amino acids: CASSPGTGGKNEQFF.

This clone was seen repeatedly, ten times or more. CDR3 sequence: CASRGQGSSNEQFF. The CDR3 region has the DNA TGTGCCAGTAGGGGACAGGGCTCTAGCAATGAGCAGTTCTTC. This rearrangement joins TRBV19 to TRBJ2-1, with 9 nucleotides matching TRBD1. V trimming: 6 bases; J trimming: 6 bases; junction bases outside the gene matches: 6. CDR3 length: 14 amino acids. Germline V gene lookup returns CDR1 LNHDA and CDR2 SQIVND (reference sequence).

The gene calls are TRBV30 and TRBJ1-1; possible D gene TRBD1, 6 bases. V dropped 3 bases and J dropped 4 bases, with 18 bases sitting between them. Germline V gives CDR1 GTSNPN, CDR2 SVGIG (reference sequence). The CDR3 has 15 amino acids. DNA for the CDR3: TGTGCCTGGAGCGCTGGGTTCGTCAGGGGCACTGAAGCTTTCTTT. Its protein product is CAWSAGFVRGTEAFF.

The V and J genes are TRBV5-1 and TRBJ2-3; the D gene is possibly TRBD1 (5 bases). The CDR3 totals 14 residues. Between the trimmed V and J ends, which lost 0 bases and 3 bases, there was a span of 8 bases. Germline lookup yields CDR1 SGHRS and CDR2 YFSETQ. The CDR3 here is CASSLVGATDTQYF. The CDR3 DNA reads TGCGCCAGCAGCTTGGTTGGGGCTACAGATACGCAGTATTTT. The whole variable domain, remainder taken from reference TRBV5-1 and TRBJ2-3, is KAGVTQTPRYLIKTRGQQVTLSCSPISGHRSVSWYQQTPGQGLQFLFEYFSETQRNKGNFPGRFSGRQFSNSRSEMNVSTLELGDSALYLCASSLVGATDTQYFGPGTRLTVL.

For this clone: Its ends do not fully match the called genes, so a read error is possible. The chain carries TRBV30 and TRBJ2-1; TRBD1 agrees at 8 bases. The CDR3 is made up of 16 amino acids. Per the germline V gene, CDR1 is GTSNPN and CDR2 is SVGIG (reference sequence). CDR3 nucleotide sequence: TGTGCCTGGAGTGACCTCAGGGGGCTCCGAACCAATAAGCAGTTCTTC. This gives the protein CAWSDLRGLRTNKQFF.

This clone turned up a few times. The chain's CDR3 is CASSPAGGVSTDTQYF. DNA of the CDR3: TGTGCCAGCAGTCCCGCAGGGGGCGTAAGCACAGATACGCAGTATTTT. The gene calls are TRBV27 and TRBJ2-3; 8 nucleotides line up with TRBD1. The CDR3 is 16 amino acids. The trim removed 5 bases at V and 0 bases at J, leaving 7 bases unmatched. Germline V gives CDR1 MNHEY, CDR2 SMNVEV (reference sequence).

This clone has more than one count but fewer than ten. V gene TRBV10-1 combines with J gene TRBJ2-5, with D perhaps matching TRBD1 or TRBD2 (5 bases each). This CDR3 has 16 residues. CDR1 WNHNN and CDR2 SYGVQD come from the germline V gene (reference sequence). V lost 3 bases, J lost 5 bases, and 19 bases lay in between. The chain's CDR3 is CASSEGAAVSVETQYF. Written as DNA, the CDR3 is TGCGCCAGCAGTGAAGGGGCAGCGGTCAGTGTGGAGACCCAGTACTTC.

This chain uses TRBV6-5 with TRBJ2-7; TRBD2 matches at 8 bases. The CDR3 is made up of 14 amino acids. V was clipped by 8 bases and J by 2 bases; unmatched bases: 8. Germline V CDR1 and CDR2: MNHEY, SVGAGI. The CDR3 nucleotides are TGTGCCAGCTCCCCTGGTAGCGGGACCTACGAGCAGTACTTC. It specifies CASSPGSGTYEQYF.